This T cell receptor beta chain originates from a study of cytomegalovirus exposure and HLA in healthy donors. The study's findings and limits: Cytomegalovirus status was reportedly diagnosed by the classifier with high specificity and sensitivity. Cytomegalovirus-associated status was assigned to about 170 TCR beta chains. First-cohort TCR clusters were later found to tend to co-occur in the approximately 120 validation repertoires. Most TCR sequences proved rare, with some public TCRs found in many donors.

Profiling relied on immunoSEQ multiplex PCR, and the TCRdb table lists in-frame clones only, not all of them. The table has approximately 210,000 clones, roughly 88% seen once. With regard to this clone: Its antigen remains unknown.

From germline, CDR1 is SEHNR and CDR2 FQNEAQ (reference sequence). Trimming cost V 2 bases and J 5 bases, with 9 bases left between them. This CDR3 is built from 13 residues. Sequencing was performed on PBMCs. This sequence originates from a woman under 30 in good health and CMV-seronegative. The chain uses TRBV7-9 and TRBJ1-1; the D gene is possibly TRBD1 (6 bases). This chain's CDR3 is CASSLTGWTEAFF. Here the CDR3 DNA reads TGTGCCAGCAGCTTAACAGGGTGGACTGAAGCTTTCTTT. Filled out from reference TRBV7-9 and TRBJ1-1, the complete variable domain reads DTGVSQNPRHKITKRGQNVTFRCDPISEHNRLYWYRQTLGQGPEFLTYFQNEAQLEKSRLLSDRFSAERPKGSFSTLEIQRTEQGDSAMYLCASSLTGWTEAFFGQGTRLTVV.